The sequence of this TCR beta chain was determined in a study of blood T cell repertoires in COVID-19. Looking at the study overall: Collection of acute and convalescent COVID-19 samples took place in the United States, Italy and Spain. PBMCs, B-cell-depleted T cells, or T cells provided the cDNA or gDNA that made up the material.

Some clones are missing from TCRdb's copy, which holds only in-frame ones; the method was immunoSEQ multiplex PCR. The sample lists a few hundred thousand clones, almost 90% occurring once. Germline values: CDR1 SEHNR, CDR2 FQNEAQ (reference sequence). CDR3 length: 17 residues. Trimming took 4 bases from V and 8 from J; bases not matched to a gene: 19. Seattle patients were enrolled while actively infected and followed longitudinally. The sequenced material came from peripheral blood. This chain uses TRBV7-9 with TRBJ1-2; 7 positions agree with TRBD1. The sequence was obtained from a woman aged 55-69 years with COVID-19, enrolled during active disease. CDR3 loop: CASSSPDRDRETWGYTF. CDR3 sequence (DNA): TGTGCCAGCAGCTCGCCTGACCGGGACAGAGAAACGTGGGGCTACACCTTC.